This TCR beta chain came from a study of cytotoxic CD8 clonotypes in ibrutinib-treated CLL. Study at large: Samples showed on average 255,043 productive templates and about 100,000 productive rearrangements. Findings and caveats of the study: The study found public clonotypes uncommon, contracting or stable on treatment.

Profiled with immunoSEQ multiplex PCR; TCRdb holds only in-frame clones, not every one. The sample includes over 100,000 clones, 75% to 90% of them seen just once. In regard to this clone: Its antigen remains unidentified.

Per germline, CDR1 SEHNR and CDR2 FQNEAQ (reference sequence). The length of the CDR3 is 17 residues. After removal of 0 bases from V and 0 bases from J, the junction contained 2 bases not matched to a gene. The chain links TRBV7-9 to TRBJ1-4; TRBD1 agrees at 9 bases. This clonotype originated in a human donor with chronic lymphocytic leukemia. The sample was PBMCs, taken after 24 months of ibrutinib treatment. The CDR3 sequence is CASSLATGGTTNEKLFF. DNA of the CDR3: TGTGCCAGCAGCTTAGCCACAGGGGGCACAACTAATGAAAAACTGTTTTTT.